The rows below give T cell receptor beta chains drawn from one sample of a study of CD8+CD57+ T cells in acquired aplastic anemia. MiXCR, applied by TCRdb to the reads, yields one record per CDR3 protein. This sample has 150,000 to 200,000 distinct CDR3 sequences, with 55% to 70% found just once. Specimen: sorted CD4+, CD8+, or CD8+CD57+ T cells (not recorded which) from PBMCs. Receptors originate from a human donor in good health. Each CDR3 is given with its conserved first and last residue. A D gene is named only where the DNA matches it firmly. Size is stated for part of the rows, as once, few or many counts, or as a class when the clone is expanded.

j_call v_call clone_size d_call cdr3_nt cdr3_aa
TRBJ1-4 TRBV15 NA NA TGTGCCACCAGCATGAGGACGGCTAATGAAAAACTGTTTTTT CATSMRTANEKLFF
TRBJ2-7 TRBV9 few TRBD2 TGTGCCAGCAGCGACGGGACTAGCGGGAGTAGTTCCTACGAGCAGTACTTC CASSDGTSGSSSYEQYF
TRBJ2-7 TRBV29-1 many TRBD1 TGCAGCGGAATTATAGACAGGGGGTACGAGCAGTACTTC CSGIIDRGYEQYF
TRBJ1-6 TRBV12-3/TRBV12-4 NA TRBD1 TGTGCCAGCAGGCGCAGGACAGGGAGTATCTATAATTCACCCCTCCACTTT CASRRRTGSIYNSPLHF
TRBJ2-7 TRBV10-1 many TRBD1 TGCGCCAGCAGCGACTTCCGGGACAGCCTCCACGAGCAGTACTTC CASSDFRDSLHEQYF
TRBJ2-7 TRBV2 NA TRBD1 TGTGCCAGCGGACAGGGGCTTTCCTACGAGCAGTACTTC CASGQGLSYEQYF
TRBJ1-1 TRBV6-7 NA TRBD1 TGTGCCAGCAGTCCACAAACAGGGGACACTGAAGCTTTCTTT CASSPQTGDTEAFF
TRBJ2-5 TRBV19 many TRBD2 TGTGCCAGTAGTATCTTGCTAGCGGGACTACCGTACCAAGAGACCCAGTACTTC CASSILLAGLPYQETQYF
TRBJ2-2 TRBV24-1 NA NA TGTGCCACCAGTGACGCCGGGGCAAACACCGGGGAGCTGTTTTTT CATSDAGANTGELFF
TRBJ2-7 TRBV7-9 NA NA TGTGCCAGCAGCTTACTCTCCCACGAGCAGTACTTC CASSLLSHEQYF
TRBJ2-7 TRBV11-2 few NA TGTGCCGGCGAGGGGGGAGGCTACGAGCAGTACTTC CAGEGGGYEQYF
TRBJ1-1 TRBV29-1 once NA TGCAGCGTCCGAAGGGCCATCAACACTGAAGCTTTCTTT CSVRRAINTEAFF
TRBJ2-1 TRBV20-1 NA NA TGCAGTGCTGGGGACCCTGGGGGCAATGAGCAGTTCTTC CSAGDPGGNEQFF
TRBJ1-1 TRBV25-1 once NA TGTGCCAGCAGTAAAATCAGGGAAGGGGTAGACACTGAAGCTTTCTTT CASSKIREGVDTEAFF
TRBJ1-1 TRBV20-1 NA NA TGCAGTGCTAGAGAAGGCGGAATGAACATTGAAGCTTTCTTT CSAREGGMNIEAFF
TRBJ1-6 TRBV29-1 NA NA TGCAGCGTTTTGACAGGAATTAACGATAATTCACCCCTCCACTTT CSVLTGINDNSPLHF
TRBJ2-5 TRBV19 once NA TGTGCAACCGAGGGCCCAGAGACCCAGTACTTC CATEGPETQYF
TRBJ2-6 TRBV4-2 NA NA TGTGCCAGCAGCCAGGTTGCCCCAATAGGCTCTGGGGCCAACGTCCTGACTTTC CASSQVAPIGSGANVLTF
TRBJ2-3 TRBV19 NA TRBD1 TGTGCCAGTAGTTTTCAGGGGGGCACAGATACGCAGTATTTT CASSFQGGTDTQYF
TRBJ1-1 TRBV2 NA NA TGTGCCAGCAGTGGACAGGTGAACACTGAAGCTTTCTTT CASSGQVNTEAFF
TRBJ1-2 TRBV19 NA NA TGTGCCAGTACCGACAAGGTGTATGGCTACACCTTC CASTDKVYGYTF
TRBJ2-1 TRBV4-1 many NA TGCGCCAGCAGCCCTCAGGGCAATGAGCAGTTCTTC CASSPQGNEQFF
TRBJ2-5 TRBV29-1 NA TRBD1 TGCAGCGTTGACAGACAGGGGGCGGCCCAGTACTTC CSVDRQGAAQYF
TRBJ2-1 TRBV7-9 NA NA TGTGCCTGGAGCCTTATGGCGGGTGTCAATGAGCAGTTCTTC CAWSLMAGVNEQFF
TRBJ2-3 TRBV24-1 NA TRBD1 TGTGCCACCAGTGATTTTCCAAGGGACAGGGGTGGGACAGATACGCAGTATTTT CATSDFPRDRGGTDTQYF
TRBJ2-2 TRBV7-9 once NA TGTGCCAGCAGCCTAAGGGGGACGGTGGCGATAACCGGGGAGCTGTTTTTT CASSLRGTVAITGELFF
TRBJ1-1 TRBV19 NA NA TGTGCCAGTAGTACCCGGCGGGGGACTTCGACTGAAGCTTTCTTT CASSTRRGTSTEAFF
TRBJ2-2 TRBV20-1 NA NA TGCAGTGCTAGAGCGGGTCGTCGAATGAACACCGGGGAGCTGTTTTTT CSARAGRRMNTGELFF
TRBJ1-4 TRBV20-1 NA NA TGCAGTGCTAAGGTAGCAGGAGGGGAAAAACTGTTTTTT CSAKVAGGEKLFF